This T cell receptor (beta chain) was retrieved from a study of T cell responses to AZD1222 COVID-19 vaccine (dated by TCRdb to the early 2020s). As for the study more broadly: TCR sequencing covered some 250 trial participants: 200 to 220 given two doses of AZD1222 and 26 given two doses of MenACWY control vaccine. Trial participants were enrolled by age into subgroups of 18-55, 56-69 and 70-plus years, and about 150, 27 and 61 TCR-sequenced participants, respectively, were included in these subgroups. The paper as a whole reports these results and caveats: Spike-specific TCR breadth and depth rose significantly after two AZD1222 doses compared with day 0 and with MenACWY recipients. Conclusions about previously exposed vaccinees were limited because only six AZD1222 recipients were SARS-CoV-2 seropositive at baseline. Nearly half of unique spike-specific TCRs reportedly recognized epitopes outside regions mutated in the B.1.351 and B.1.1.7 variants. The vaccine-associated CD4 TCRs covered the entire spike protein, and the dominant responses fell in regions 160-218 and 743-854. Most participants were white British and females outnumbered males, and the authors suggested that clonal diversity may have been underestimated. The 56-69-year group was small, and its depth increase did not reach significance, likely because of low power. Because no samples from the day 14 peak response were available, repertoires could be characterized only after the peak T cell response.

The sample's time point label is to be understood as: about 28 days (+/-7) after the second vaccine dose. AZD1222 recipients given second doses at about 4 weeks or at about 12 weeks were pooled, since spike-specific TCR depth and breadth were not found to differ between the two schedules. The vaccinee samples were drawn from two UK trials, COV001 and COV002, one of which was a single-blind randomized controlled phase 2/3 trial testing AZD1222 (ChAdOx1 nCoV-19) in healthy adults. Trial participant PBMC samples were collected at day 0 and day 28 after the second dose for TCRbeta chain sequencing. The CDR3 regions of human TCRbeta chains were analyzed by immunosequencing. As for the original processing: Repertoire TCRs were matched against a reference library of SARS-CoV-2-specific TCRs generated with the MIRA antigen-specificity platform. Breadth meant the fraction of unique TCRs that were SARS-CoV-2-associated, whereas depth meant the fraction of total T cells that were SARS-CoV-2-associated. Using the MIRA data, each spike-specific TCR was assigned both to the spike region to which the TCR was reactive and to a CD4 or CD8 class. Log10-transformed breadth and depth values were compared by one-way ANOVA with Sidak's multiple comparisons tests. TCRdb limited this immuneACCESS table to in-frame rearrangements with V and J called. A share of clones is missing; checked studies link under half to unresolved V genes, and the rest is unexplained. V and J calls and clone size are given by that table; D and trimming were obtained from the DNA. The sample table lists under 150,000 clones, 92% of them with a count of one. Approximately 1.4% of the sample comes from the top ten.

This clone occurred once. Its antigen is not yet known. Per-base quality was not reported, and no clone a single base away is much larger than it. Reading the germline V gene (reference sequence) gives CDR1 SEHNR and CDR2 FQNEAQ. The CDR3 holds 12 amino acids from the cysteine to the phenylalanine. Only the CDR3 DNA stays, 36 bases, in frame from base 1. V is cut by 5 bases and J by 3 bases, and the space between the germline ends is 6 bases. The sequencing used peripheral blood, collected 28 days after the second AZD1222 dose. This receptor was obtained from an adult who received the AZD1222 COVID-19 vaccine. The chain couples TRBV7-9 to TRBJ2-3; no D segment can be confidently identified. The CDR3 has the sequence CASSSGTDTQYF. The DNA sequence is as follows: TGTGCCAGCAGCAGTGGTACAGATACGCAGTATTTT. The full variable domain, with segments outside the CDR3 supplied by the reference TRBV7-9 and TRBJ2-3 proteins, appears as DTGVSQNPRHKITKRGQNVTFRCDPISEHNRLYWYRQTLGQGPEFLTYFQNEAQLEKSRLLSDRFSAERPKGSFSTLEIQRTEQGDSAMYLCASSSGTDTQYFGPGTRLTVL.